This T cell receptor (beta chain) appears in the sequencing data of a study of T cell responses to AZD1222 COVID-19 vaccine. V dropped 8 bases and J dropped 6; count of bases not matched to a gene: 5. The germline gives CDR1 LGHDT, CDR2 YNNKEL (reference sequence). This CDR3 has 12 residues. Clones were sequenced by immunoSEQ multiplex PCR, and TCRdb holds only the in-frame ones, with some missing. Of approximately 100,000 clones in the sample, 90% were seen once. Study results and caveats: The study identified only a handful of AZD1222 recipients as seropositive at baseline. A mostly white British donor set with more females was recruited, and clonal diversity was possibly underestimated.

On this clone itself: Its cognate antigen is unknown.

The TCR comes from an adult in good health. This sequence joins TRBV3-1 (or the pseudogene TRBV3-2) and TRBJ1-2, with 8 bases aligning to TRBD1. The sequences come from peripheral blood, collected on day 0 of AZD1222 vaccination. CDR3 DNA sequence: TGTGCCAGCGCGGCAGGGGGCGATGGCTACACCTTC. It encodes CASAAGGDGYTF.